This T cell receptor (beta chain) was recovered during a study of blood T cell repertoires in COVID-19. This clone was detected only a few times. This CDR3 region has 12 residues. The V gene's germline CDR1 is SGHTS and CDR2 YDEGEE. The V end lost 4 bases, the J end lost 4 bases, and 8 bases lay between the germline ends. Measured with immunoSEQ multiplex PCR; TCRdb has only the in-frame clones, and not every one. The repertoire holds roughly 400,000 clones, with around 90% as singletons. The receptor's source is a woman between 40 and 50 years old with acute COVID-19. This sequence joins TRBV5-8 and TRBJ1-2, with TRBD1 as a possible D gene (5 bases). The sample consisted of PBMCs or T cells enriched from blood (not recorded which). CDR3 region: CASSPRGYGYTF. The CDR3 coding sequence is TGTGCCAGCAGCCCAAGGGGCTATGGCTACACCTTC.